This T cell receptor beta chain appears in the sequencing data of a study of graft-versus-host responses after intestinal transplantation. The overall study: Each recipient received a multivisceral, liver-intestinal, or isolated intestinal graft.

The table came from immunoSEQ multiplex PCR; TCRdb's copy has only in-frame clones and leaves some out. This table has about 110,000 clones, about 92% appearing once. Per germline, CDR1 SGHAT and CDR2 FQNNGV. CDR3 size: 14 residues. Trimming cost V 5 bases and J 3 bases, with 14 bases left between them. With regard to this clone: Its antigen is undetermined.

Here the sequenced sample was unstimulated CD8+ T cells sorted from spleen or lymph node cells, taken before transplant. The chain couples TRBV11-2 to TRBJ2-7, with a weak D call TRBD2 (5 bases). The receptor was isolated from a human donor who was the organ donor for an intestinal transplant. CDR3 loop: CASSQSTGYYEQYF. For the CDR3, the DNA is TGTGCCAGCAGCCAATCAACGGGATACTACGAGCAGTACTTC. Drawing the rest from reference TRBV11-2 and TRBJ2-7, the complete variable domain is EAGVAQSPRYKIIEKRQSVAFWCNPISGHATLYWYQQILGQGPKLLIQFQNNGVVDDSQLPKDRFSAERLKGVDSTLKIQPAKLEDSAVYLCASSQSTGYYEQYFGPGTRLTVT.